The 10 T cell receptor beta chains presented below share a single source sample, sequenced in a study of control samples from healthy donors and cancer patients. Some clones are missing from TCRdb's copy, which holds only in-frame ones; the method was immunoSEQ multiplex PCR. The data hold around 100,000 clones, with about 88% observed a single time. Specimen: blood. The receptors here all came from a woman in her sixties or seventies in good health.

This clone was observed a single time. The chain joins TRBV27 to TRBJ1-5; 9 positions match TRBD1. The CDR3 spans 12 residues. The germline gives CDR1 MNHEY, CDR2 SMNVEV (reference sequence). V lost 8 bases, J lost 10 bases, and 6 bases stayed unmatched. The CDR3 DNA reads as TGTGCCAGCGGACAGGGGATCAGCCCCCAGCATTTT. Protein sequence: CASGQGISPQHF.

CDR3 residues: CASSAGTGLGWPQHF. CDR3 coding DNA: TGTGCCAGCTCAGCCGGGACAGGCCTAGGGTGGCCCCAGCATTTT. This chain links TRBV18 with TRBJ1-5; TRBD1 matches 8 bases. The CDR3 runs 15 residues. CDR1 and CDR2 from the germline V gene are KGHSH and LQKENI. V was pared by 5 bases and J by 9 bases, with 12 bases of the junction left unmatched. Using reference TRBV18 and TRBJ1-5 for the parts outside the CDR3, the full variable domain is NAGVMQNPRHLVRRRGQEARLRCSPMKGHSHVYWYRQLPEEGLKFMVYLQKENIIDESGMPKERFSAEFPKEGPSILRIQQVVRGDSAAYFCASSAGTGLGWPQHFGDGTRLSIL.

This clone was seen a few times. The chain combines TRBV29-1 with TRBJ2-3; unclear D gene. This CDR3 has 13 residues. Germline assignment: CDR1 SQVTM and CDR2 ANQGSEA. The ends were cut back, 6 bases at V and 2 bases at J, with 12 bases in the middle. This CDR3 is CSVGERYTDTQYF. CDR3 sequence (DNA): TGCAGCGTCGGCGAACGGTACACAGATACGCAGTATTTT.

V gene TRBV19 combines with J gene TRBJ1-1; TRBD1 might be the D (5 bases). This CDR3 contains 15 residues. V was pared by 8 bases and J by 1 base, with 17 bases between. The germline V gene has CDR1 LNHDA and CDR2 SQIVND (reference sequence). This CDR3 is CASGGSTFRNTEAFF. In DNA form, the CDR3 reads TGTGCCAGTGGGGGGTCGACCTTTAGGAACACTGAAGCTTTCTTT.

This chain joins TRBV4-2 and TRBJ2-1; 9 bases agree with TRBD2. The germline V gene has CDR1 LGHNA and CDR2 YNFKEQ. CDR3 size: 15 residues. The ends lost 1 base at V and 7 bases at J; junction bases unmatched: 5. The CDR3 coding sequence is TGTGCCAGCAGCCAAGGGGCGGGGGGGCTTAATGAGCAGTTCTTC. Protein product: CASSQGAGGLNEQFF.

This clone was recorded only once. J is TRBJ1-1 and V is TRBV29-1; no reliable D call. The germline V gene encodes CDR1 SQVTM and CDR2 ANQGSEA. Trimming took 2 bases from V and 4 from J, leaving 11 bases between them. This CDR3 has 13 amino acids. CDR3 DNA: TGCAGCGTTGAATCCTACCCGGGCACTGAAGCTTTCTTT. This sequence encodes CSVESYPGTEAFF.

The chain links TRBV9 to TRBJ1-1; the D is unclear. The CDR3 is 14 amino acids. The V gene's germline CDR1 is SGDLS and CDR2 YYNGEE. V lost 0 bases to trimming and J lost 1 base, with 7 bases between them. The CDR3 DNA follows: TGTGCCAGCAGCGTAGAGGCCAGGAACACTGAAGCTTTCTTT. It encodes CASSVEARNTEAFF.

As regards this clone: This CDR3 is also generated by other DNA sequences in the sample. The chain joins TRBV5-6 to TRBJ1-2; 9 nucleotides align to TRBD1. The ends lost 4 bases at V and 4 bases at J; junction bases unmatched: 8. Germline assignment: CDR1 SGHDT and CDR2 YYEEEE. This CDR3 has 15 amino acids. The CDR3 here is CASSIDRGGSYGYTF. For the CDR3, the DNA is TGTGCCAGCAGCATTGACAGGGGGGGTTCCTATGGCTACACCTTC.

The chain links TRBV12-1 to TRBJ1-1; TRBD1 is taken as the D call from the table, unchecked against the DNA. TRBV12-1 is flagged as a pseudogene. The CDR3 covers 13 residues. The CDR3 DNA reads TGTGCCAGTACGTCAGGGGAGAACACTGAAGCTTTCTTT. It codes for CASTSGENTEAFF.

The chain uses TRBV7-9 and TRBJ1-4, with D possibly TRBD1 on 6 matching bases. The V end lost 1 base, the J end lost 3 bases, and 9 bases lay between the germline ends. The length of the CDR3 is 15 residues. The germline V gene has CDR1 SEHNR and CDR2 FQNEAQ (reference sequence). The CDR3 DNA sequence: TGTGCCAGCAGCTTAGAGGGGGTATCTAATGAAAAACTGTTTTTT. This gives the protein CASSLEGVSNEKLFF.